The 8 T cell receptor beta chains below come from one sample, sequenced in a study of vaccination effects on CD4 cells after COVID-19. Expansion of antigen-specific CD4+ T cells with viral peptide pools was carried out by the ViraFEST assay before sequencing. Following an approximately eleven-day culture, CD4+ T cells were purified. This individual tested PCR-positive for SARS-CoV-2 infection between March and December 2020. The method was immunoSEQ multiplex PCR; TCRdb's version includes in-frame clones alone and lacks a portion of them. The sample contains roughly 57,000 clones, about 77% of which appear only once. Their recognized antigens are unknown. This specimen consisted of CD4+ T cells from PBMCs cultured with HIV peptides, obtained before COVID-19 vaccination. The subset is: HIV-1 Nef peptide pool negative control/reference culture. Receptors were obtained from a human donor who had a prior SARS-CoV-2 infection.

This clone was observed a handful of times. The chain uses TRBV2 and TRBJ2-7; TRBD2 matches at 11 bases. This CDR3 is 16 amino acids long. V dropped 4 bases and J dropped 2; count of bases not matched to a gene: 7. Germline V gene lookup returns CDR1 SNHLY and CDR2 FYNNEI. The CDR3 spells CASSVRGTSGPYEQYF. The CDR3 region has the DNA TGTGCCAGCAGTGTGAGGGGGACTAGCGGCCCCTACGAGCAGTACTTC. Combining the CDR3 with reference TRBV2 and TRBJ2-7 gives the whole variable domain EPEVTQTPSHQVTQMGQEVILRCVPISNHLYFYWYRQILGQKVEFLVSFYNNEISEKSEIFDDQFSVERPDGSNFTLKIRSTKLEDSAMYFCASSVRGTSGPYEQYFGPGTRLTVT.

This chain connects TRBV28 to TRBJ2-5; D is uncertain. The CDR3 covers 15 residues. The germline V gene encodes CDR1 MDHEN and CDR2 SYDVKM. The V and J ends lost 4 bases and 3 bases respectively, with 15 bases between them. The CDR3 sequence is CASSSGFVGKETQYF. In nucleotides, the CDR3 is TGTGCCAGCAGTTCAGGCTTTGTGGGCAAAGAGACCCAGTACTTC.

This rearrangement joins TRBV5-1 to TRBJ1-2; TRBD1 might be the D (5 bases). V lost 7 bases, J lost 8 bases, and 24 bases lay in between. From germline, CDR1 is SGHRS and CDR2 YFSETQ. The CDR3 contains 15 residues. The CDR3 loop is CASGISPPGLRGYTF. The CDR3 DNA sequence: TGCGCCAGCGGAATTTCTCCCCCAGGGTTGCGCGGCTACACCTTC.

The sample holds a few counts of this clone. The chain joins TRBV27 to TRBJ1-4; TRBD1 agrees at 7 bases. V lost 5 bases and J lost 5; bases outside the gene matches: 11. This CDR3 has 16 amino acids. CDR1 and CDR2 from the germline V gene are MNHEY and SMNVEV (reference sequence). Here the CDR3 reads CASSLRQGHSNEKLFF. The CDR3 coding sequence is TGTGCCAGCAGTCTCCGACAGGGACATTCCAATGAAAAACTGTTTTTT.

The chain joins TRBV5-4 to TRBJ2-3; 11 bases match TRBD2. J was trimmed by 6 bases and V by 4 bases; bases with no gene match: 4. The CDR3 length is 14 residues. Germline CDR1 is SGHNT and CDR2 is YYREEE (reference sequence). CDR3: CASSIAGGRDTQYF. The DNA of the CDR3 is TGTGCCAGCAGCATAGCGGGAGGGCGGGATACGCAGTATTTT.

The CDR3 nucleotides are TGTGCCATCAGTGCTTTGGACGAGCAGTACTTC. Protein: CAISALDEQYF. This chain joins TRBV10-3 and TRBJ2-7; no reliable D call. CDR1 is ENHRY, CDR2 SYGVKD, per germline. The CDR3 has 11 residues. The V end lost 4 bases, the J end lost 5 bases, and 6 bases lay between the germline ends.

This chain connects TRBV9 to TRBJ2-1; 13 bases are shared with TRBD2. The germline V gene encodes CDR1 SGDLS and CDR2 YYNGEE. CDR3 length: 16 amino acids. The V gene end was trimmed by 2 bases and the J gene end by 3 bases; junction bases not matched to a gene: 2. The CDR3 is CASSVTSGRLYNEQFF. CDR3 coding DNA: TGTGCCAGCAGCGTGACTAGCGGGAGGCTCTACAATGAGCAGTTCTTC.

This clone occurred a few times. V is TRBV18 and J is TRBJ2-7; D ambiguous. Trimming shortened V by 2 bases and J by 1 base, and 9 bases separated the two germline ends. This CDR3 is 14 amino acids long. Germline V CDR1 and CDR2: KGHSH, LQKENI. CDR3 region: CASSPFPGSYEQYF. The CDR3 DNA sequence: TGTGCCAGCTCACCATTCCCTGGATCCTACGAGCAGTACTTC.